Presented here are 6 T cell receptor beta chains from one specimen sequenced in a study of cytomegalovirus exposure and HLA in healthy donors. The PCR used 60 Vbeta and 13 Jbeta primers. The protocol was immunoSEQ multiplex PCR, while the TCRdb copy is restricted to in-frame clones and leaves out a portion. The table lists roughly 160,000 clones, approximately 85% of them singletons. Sequencing used PBMCs. The receptors shown here come from a man aged 18 to 29 in good health and CMV-seropositive.

V gene TRBV5-4 combines with J gene TRBJ2-7, with D possibly TRBD2 on 7 matching bases. The CDR3 runs to 15 residues. The germline CDR1 and CDR2 sequences are SGHNT and YYREEE (reference sequence). Deletions cut 5 bases from V and 3 bases from J, with 18 bases between. This CDR3 reads CASSRGARARYEQYF. The CDR3 DNA sequence: TGTGCCAGCAGTCGGGGGGCGCGGGCCCGCTACGAGCAGTACTTC.

This chain joins TRBV19 and TRBJ1-1; D is unresolved. Germline CDR1 and CDR2: LNHDA and SQIVND (reference sequence). The CDR3 is made up of 15 amino acids. V shed 0 bases and J shed 1 base, with 9 bases lying between them. CDR3 protein: CASSIENNPNTEAFF. The CDR3 DNA reads TGTGCCAGTAGTATAGAGAACAATCCGAACACTGAAGCTTTCTTT.

The V gene is TRBV29-1, the J gene TRBJ2-5, with TRBD1 matching 7 bases. The germline V gene encodes CDR1 SQVTM and CDR2 ANQGSEA. The trim removed 3 bases at V and 2 bases at J, leaving 0 bases unmatched. The CDR3 sequence is 12 residues long. The CDR3 DNA reads as TGCAGCGTTGACAGGGGGCAAGAGACCCAGTACTTC. Amino acids: CSVDRGQETQYF.

The rearrangement joins TRBV18 to TRBJ2-5; D gene uncertain. TRBJ2-7 matches the DNA end more closely, so the J call is doubtful. CDR1 and CDR2 (germline): KGHSH, LQKENI. The CDR3 totals 13 residues. CDR3 DNA sequence: TGTGCCAGCTCACCACCCACCCTATTCGAGCAGTACTTC. Its translation: CASSPPTLFEQYF.

CDR3 sequence reads: CASSLAATSGETQYF. As DNA, the CDR3 is TGCGCCAGCAGCTTGGCCGCGACTAGTGGAGAGACCCAGTACTTC. J is TRBJ2-5 and V is TRBV5-1; perhaps TRBD2 as D (6 bases). Germline CDR1 and CDR2: SGHRS and YFSETQ. Trimming took off 0 bases at V and 4 bases at J, with 13 bases between the two ends. There are 15 residues in the CDR3.

The genes are TRBV11-2 and TRBJ2-1, with TRBD2 matching 7 bases. Germline V gives CDR1 SGHAT, CDR2 FQNNGV. The CDR3 spans 15 residues. The V segment lost 3 bases and the J segment 6 bases; nucleotides outside the gene matches: 8. The CDR3 sequence is CASSFVTGGFNEQFF. CDR3 bases: TGTGCCAGCAGCTTCGTAACGGGGGGTTTCAATGAGCAGTTCTTC.